A single sample is the source of the 2 T cell receptor beta chains below, sequenced in a study of CD4 T cells in relation to SARS-CoV-2 and coronaviruses. These receptors have no identified antigens. This table comes from immunoSEQ multiplex PCR, and its TCRdb copy is limited to in-frame clones, with some not included. Among about 36,000 clones listed, around three quarters were seen once. Sequencing was done on a sample of memory CD4+ T cells from PBMCs, cultured in vitro. Every receptor here comes from an adult with COVID-19.

The chain combines TRBV5-5 with TRBJ2-5, with D hard to call. Germline-derived CDR1 and CDR2 are SGHKS and YYEKEE (reference sequence). The CDR3 length is 13 residues. Between the trimmed V and J ends, which lost 4 bases and 1 base, there was a span of 8 bases. In DNA form, the CDR3 reads TGTGCCAGCAGCCCCGGGCCCCAAGAGACCCAGTACTTC. Encoded protein: CASSPGPQETQYF.

This clone was found once. V and J are TRBV5-6 and TRBJ2-7; TRBD2 agrees at 9 bases. The V and J ends lost 5 bases and 2 bases, in that order; junction bases with no gene match: 5. Germline CDR1 SGHDT, CDR2 YYEEEE. The CDR3 runs to 14 residues. The CDR3 nucleotides read TGTGCCAGCAGGCCGGGACTAGCTCCCTACGAGCAGTACTTC. Protein product: CASRPGLAPYEQYF.